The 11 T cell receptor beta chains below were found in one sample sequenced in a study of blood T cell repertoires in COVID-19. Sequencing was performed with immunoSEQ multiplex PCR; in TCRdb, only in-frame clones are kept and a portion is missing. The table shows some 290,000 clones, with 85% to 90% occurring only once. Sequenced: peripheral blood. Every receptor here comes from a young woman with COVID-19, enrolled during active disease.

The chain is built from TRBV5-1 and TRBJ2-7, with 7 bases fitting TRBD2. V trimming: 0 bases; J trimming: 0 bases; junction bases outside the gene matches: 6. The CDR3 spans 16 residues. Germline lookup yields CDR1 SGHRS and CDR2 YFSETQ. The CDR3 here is CASSLGTSVNSYEQYF. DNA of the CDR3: TGCGCCAGCAGCTTGGGTACTAGCGTAAACTCCTACGAGCAGTACTTC.

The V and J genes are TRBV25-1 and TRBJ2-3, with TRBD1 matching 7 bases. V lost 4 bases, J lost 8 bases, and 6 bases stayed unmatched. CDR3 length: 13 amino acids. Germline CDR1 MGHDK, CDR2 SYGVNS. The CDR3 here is CASSGLTGLTQYF. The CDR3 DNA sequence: TGTGCCAGCAGTGGTTTGACAGGGCTTACGCAGTATTTT.

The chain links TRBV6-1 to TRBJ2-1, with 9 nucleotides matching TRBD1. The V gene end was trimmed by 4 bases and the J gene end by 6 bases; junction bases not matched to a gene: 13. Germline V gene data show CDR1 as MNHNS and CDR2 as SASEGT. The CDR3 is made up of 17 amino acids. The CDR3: CASSGSRDRVFSNEQFF. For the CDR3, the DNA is TGTGCCAGCAGTGGTTCCCGGGACAGGGTTTTCAGCAATGAGCAGTTCTTC.

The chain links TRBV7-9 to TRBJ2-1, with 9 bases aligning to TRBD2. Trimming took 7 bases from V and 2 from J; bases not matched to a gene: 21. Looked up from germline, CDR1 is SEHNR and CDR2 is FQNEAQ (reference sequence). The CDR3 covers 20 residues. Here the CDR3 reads CASTSLAGAHRKSAYNEQFF. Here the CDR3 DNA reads TGTGCCAGCACCTCATTAGCGGGAGCCCACCGGAAATCGGCCTACAATGAGCAGTTCTTC.

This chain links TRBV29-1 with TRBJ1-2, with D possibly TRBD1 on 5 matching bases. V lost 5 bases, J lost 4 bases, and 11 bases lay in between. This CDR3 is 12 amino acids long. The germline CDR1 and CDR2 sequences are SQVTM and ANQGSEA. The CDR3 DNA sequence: TGCAGCGTTATGGCGCAGGGCTATGGCTACACCTTC. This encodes CSVMAQGYGYTF.

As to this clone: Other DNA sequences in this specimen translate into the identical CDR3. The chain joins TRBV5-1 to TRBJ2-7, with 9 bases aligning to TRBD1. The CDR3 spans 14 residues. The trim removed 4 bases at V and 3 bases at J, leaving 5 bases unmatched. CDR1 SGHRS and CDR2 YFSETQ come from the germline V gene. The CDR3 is CASSPGTGSYEQYF. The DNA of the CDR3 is TGCGCCAGCAGCCCAGGGACAGGGAGCTACGAGCAGTACTTC.

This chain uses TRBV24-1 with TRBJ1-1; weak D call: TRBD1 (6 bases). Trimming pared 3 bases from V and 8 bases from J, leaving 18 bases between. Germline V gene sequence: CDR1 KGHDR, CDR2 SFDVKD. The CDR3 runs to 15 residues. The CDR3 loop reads CATSDPLTGPPEAFF. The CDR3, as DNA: TGTGCCACCAGTGATCCCTTGACAGGCCCACCCGAAGCTTTCTTT.

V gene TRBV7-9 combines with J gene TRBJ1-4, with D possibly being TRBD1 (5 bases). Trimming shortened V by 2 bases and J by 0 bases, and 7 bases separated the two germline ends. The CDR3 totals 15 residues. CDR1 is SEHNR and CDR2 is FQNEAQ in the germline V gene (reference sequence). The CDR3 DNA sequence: TGTGCCAGCAGCTTATCGACAGCAACTAATGAAAAACTGTTTTTT. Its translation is CASSLSTATNEKLFF.

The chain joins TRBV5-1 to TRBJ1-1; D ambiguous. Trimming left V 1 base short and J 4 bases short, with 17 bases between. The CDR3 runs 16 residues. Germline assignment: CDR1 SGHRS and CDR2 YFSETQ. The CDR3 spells CASSLPRTGGGTEAFF. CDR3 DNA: TGCGCCAGCAGCTTGCCCCGGACCGGCGGAGGCACTGAAGCTTTCTTT.

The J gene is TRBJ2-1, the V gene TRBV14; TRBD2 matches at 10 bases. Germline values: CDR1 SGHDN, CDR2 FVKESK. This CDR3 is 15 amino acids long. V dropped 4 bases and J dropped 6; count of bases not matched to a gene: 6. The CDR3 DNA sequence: TGTGCCAGCAGCCCAACTAGCGGGATCACCAATGAGCAGTTCTTC. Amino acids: CASSPTSGITNEQFF.

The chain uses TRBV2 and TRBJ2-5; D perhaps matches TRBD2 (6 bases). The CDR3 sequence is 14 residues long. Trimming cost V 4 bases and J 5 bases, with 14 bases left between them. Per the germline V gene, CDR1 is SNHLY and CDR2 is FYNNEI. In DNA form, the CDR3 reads TGTGCCAGCAGTGGGGGGGATTCCCTGGAGACCCAGTACTTC. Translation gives CASSGGDSLETQYF. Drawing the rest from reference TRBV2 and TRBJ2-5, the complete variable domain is EPEVTQTPSHQVTQMGQEVILRCVPISNHLYFYWYRQILGQKVEFLVSFYNNEISEKSEIFDDQFSVERPDGSNFTLKIRSTKLEDSAMYFCASSGGDSLETQYFGPGTRLLVL.